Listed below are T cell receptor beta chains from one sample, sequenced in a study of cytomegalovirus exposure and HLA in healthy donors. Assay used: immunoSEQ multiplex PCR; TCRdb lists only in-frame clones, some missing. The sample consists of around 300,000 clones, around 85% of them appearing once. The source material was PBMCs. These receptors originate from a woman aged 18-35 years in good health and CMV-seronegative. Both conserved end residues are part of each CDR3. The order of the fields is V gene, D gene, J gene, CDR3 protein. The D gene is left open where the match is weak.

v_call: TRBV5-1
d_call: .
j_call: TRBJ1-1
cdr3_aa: CASSPRTENTEAFF

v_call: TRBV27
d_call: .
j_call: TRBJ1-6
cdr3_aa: CASSVPGQGNSPLHF

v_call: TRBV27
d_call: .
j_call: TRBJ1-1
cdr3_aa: CASSLSNLQGITEAFF

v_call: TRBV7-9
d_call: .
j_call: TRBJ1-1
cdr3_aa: CATRREGKNTEAFF

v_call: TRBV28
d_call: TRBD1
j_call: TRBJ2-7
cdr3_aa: CASRTGVSPLRQYF

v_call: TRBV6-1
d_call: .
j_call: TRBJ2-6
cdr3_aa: CASSDHRASSGANVLTF

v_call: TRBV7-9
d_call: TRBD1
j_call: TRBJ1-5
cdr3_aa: CASSLGTGPSQPQHF

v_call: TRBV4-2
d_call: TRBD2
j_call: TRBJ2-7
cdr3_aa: CASSQGEGGPAYEQYF

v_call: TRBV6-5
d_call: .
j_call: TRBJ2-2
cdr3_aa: CASSESGYAGELFF

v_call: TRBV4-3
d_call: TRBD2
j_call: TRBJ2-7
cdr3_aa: CASSQEQLAGGTYEQYF

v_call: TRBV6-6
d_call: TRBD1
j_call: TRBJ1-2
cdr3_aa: CASSYGTGGYGYTF

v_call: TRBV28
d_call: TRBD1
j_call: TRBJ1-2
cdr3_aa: CASSYWDSYGYTF

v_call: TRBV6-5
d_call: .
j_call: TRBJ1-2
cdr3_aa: CASSYSSEGSLGYTF

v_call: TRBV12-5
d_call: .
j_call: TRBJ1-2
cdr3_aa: CASGIGENSGYTF

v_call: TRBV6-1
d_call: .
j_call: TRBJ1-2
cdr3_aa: CASSDGDVRGYTF

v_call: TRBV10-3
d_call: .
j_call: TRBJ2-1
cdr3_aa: CAISDQAPYNEQFF

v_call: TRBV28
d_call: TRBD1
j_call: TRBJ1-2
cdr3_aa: CASSSWDSEGYGYTF

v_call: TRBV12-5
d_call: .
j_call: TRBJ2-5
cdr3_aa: CASAGLLQETQYF

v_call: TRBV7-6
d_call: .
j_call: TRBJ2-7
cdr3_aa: CASGISGGYEQYF

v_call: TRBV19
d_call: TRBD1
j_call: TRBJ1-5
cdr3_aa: CASSTDRGVSNQPQHF

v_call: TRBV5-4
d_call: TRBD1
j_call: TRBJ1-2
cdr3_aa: CASSEKGDSQDGYTF

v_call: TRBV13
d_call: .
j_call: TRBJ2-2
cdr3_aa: CASSPPRLGGDTGELFF

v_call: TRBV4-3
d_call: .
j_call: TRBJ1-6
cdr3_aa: CASSPLSSYNSPLHF

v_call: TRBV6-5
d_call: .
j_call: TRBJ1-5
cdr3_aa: CASRLAGASNQPQHF

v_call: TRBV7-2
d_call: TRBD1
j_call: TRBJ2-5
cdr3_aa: CASSSTTDRQETQYF

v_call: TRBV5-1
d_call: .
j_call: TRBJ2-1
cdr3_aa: CASSLARGADSYNEQFF

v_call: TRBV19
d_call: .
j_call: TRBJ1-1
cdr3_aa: CASVTHLTGYGTEAFF

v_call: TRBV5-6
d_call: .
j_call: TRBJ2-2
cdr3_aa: CASTTGAGELFF

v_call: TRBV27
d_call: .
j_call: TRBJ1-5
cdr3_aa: CASQMTGSNQPQHF

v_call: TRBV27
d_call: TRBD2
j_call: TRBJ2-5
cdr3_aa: CASSSPGLQETQYF

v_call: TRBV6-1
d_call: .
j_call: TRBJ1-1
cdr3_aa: CASSDARGAFF

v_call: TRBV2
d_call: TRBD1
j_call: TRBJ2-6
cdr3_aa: CATSSGTASSGANVLTF

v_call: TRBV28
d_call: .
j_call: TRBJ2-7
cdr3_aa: CATGHHSYYEQYF

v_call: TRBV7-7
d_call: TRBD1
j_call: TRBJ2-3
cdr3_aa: CASSLRQGGLTDTQYF

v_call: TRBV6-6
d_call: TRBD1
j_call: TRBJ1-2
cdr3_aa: CASSYGTANYGYTF

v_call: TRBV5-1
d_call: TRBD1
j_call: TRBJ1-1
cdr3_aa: CASRLARDRFDTEAFF

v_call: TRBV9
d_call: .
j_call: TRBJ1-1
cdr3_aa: CASRALKGVNTEAFF

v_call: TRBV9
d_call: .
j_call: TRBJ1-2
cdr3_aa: CASSVGSGGYGGYTF

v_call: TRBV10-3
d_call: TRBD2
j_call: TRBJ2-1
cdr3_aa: CAISETGGGGDEQFF